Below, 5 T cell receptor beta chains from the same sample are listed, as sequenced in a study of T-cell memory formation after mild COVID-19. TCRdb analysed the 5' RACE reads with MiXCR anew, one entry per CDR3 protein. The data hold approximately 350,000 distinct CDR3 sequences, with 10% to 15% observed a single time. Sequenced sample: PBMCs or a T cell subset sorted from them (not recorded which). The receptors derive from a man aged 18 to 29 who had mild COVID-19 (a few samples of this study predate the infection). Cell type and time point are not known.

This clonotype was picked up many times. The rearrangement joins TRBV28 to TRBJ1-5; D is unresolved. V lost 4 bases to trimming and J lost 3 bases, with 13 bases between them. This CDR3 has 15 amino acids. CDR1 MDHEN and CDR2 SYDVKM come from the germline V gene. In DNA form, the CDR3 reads TGTGCCAGCAGTTCTCCGGGTGGGGTCAATCAGCCCCAGCATTTT. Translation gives CASSSPGGVNQPQHF.

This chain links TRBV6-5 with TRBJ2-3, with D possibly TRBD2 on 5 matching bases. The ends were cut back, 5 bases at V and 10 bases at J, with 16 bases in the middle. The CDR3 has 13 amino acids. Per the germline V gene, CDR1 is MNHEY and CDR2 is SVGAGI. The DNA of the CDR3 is TGTGCCAGCAGTCTGCCTGGAGGTTCACCGCAGTATTTT. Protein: CASSLPGGSPQYF.

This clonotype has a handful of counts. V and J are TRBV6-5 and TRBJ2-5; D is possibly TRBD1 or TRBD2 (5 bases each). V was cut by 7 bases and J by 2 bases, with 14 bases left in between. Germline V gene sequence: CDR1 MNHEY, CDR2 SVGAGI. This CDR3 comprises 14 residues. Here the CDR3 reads CASTPGTVQETQYF. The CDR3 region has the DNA TGTGCCAGCACTCCCGGGACGGTACAAGAGACCCAGTACTTC.

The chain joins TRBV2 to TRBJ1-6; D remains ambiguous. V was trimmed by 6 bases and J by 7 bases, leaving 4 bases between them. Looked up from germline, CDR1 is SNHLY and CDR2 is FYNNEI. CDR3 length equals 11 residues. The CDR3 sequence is CASSRNSPLHF. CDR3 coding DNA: TGTGCCAGCAGCAGGAATTCACCCCTCCACTTT.

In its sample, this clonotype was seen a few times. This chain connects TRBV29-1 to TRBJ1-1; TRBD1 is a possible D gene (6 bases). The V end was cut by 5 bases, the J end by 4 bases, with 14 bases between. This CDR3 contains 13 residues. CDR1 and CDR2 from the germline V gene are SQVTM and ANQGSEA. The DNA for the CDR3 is TGCAGCGTTACAGGGCTTTTTAGCACTGAAGCTTTCTTT. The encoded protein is CSVTGLFSTEAFF. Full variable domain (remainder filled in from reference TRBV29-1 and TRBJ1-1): SAVISQKPSRDICQRGTSLTIQCQVDSQVTMMFWYRQQPGQSLTLIATANQGSEATYESGFVIDKFPISRPNLTFSTLTVSNMSPEDSSIYLCSVTGLFSTEAFFGQGTRLTVV.